This TCR beta chain originates from a study of cytomegalovirus exposure and HLA in healthy donors. The PCR employed 60 Vbeta primers together with 13 Jbeta primers. TCRdb's copy holds only in-frame clones and misses some; the assay was immunoSEQ multiplex PCR. The data contain some 200,000 clones, approximately 70% of them seen just once; the ten biggest clones take up approximately 2.5%. On this clone itself: What it recognizes is unknown.

Germline V gene sequence: CDR1 SGDLS, CDR2 YYNGEE. V shed 4 bases, J shed 6 bases, and the junction held 13 bases outside the gene matches. The CDR3 totals 16 residues. Study conclusions and caveats: Many donors shared some public TCRs, even though most TCR sequences were rare. Analysis performed later found around 15,000 TCR beta sequences associated with HLA alleles at 0.05 false discovery rate.

The sequence came from a man aged 40-49 years in good health and CMV-seropositive. The chain combines TRBV9 with TRBJ2-7; 10 bases agree with TRBD1. Sequencing was carried out using PBMCs. The CDR3 region is CASSSDYGTGVFEQYF. The CDR3 nucleotides read TGTGCCAGCAGCTCGGACTACGGGACAGGGGTCTTCGAGCAGTACTTC.